Below, 6 T cell receptor beta chains from the same sample are listed, as sequenced in a study of cytomegalovirus exposure and HLA in healthy donors. Clones were read by immunoSEQ multiplex PCR, and TCRdb kept only the in-frame ones, dropping some. Among some 110,000 clones listed, 70% to 90% were seen once. Input material: PBMCs. The source of these receptors is a man in his late teens or twenties in good health and CMV-seropositive.

The chain joins TRBV6-4 to TRBJ1-6; D possibly corresponds to TRBD1 (5 bases). The CDR3 totals 14 residues. With 2 bases removed from V and 9 bases from J, the gap between germline ends came to 11 bases. Per the germline V gene, CDR1 is MRHNA and CDR2 is SNTAGT. CDR3 in amino acids: CASSDGTVGSPLHF. The CDR3 bases are TGTGCCAGCAGTGACGGGACTGTAGGTTCACCCCTCCACTTT.

The chain joins TRBV6-5 to TRBJ2-1, with TRBD2 matching over 7 bases. The V gene's germline CDR1 is MNHEY and CDR2 SVGAGI. The CDR3 is 16 amino acids. The trim removed 2 bases at V and 4 bases at J, leaving 8 bases unmatched. The CDR3 DNA reads TGTGCCAGCAGTTACGGGTACGGGCGGGGGTACAATGAGCAGTTCTTC. This gives the protein CASSYGYGRGYNEQFF.

This sequence joins TRBV11-2 and TRBJ2-3, with TRBD2 matching over 10 bases. Germline CDR1 SGHAT, CDR2 FQNNGV. V was pared by 0 bases and J by 4 bases, with 10 bases of the junction left unmatched. The CDR3 has 18 residues. The CDR3 DNA is TGTGCCAGCAGCTTAGATGAAGGTAGCGGGGGGCCGGCAGATACGCAGTATTTT. Translating gives CASSLDEGSGGPADTQYF. Using reference TRBV11-2 and TRBJ2-3 for the parts outside the CDR3, the full variable domain is EAGVAQSPRYKIIEKRQSVAFWCNPISGHATLYWYQQILGQGPKLLIQFQNNGVVDDSQLPKDRFSAERLKGVDSTLKIQPAKLEDSAVYLCASSLDEGSGGPADTQYFGPGTRLTVL.

The chain is built from TRBV4-1 and TRBJ2-1, with D maybe TRBD2 (5 bases). V was pared by 4 bases and J by 8 bases, with 39 bases between. The germline V gene has CDR1 MGHRA and CDR2 YSYEKL. This CDR3 region has 22 residues. The CDR3 region is CASSLPYLVSADPYPPEDEQFF. The CDR3 region has the DNA TGCGCCAGCAGCCTGCCTTATTTGGTTAGCGCAGACCCGTATCCTCCGGAGGATGAGCAGTTCTTC.

The genes are TRBV27 and TRBJ2-7; D perhaps matches TRBD2 (5 bases). Germline V gene data show CDR1 as MNHEY and CDR2 as SMNVEV (reference sequence). The CDR3 runs 12 residues. V was trimmed by 8 bases and J by 3 bases, leaving 11 bases between them. The CDR3 region has the DNA TGTGCCAGCGGCCCGGACTTCTACGAGCAGTACTTC. Translating it yields CASGPDFYEQYF.

The chain recombines TRBV5-4 with TRBJ2-3; 11 positions match TRBD2. Germline assignment: CDR1 SGHNT and CDR2 YYREEE (reference sequence). This CDR3 region has 19 residues. V lost 3 bases and J lost 0; bases outside the gene matches: 12. CDR3 coding DNA: TGTGCCAGCAGCTCGAAAACTAGCGGGGGAGGTTGGAGCACAGATACGCAGTATTTT. Translation: CASSSKTSGGGWSTDTQYF. Full variable domain (outside the CDR3, taken from reference TRBV5-4 and TRBJ2-3): ETGVTQSPTHLIKTRGQQVTLRCSSQSGHNTVSWYQQALGQGPQFIFQYYREEENGRGNFPPRFSGLQFPNYSSELNVNALELDDSALYLCASSSKTSGGGWSTDTQYFGPGTRLTVL.